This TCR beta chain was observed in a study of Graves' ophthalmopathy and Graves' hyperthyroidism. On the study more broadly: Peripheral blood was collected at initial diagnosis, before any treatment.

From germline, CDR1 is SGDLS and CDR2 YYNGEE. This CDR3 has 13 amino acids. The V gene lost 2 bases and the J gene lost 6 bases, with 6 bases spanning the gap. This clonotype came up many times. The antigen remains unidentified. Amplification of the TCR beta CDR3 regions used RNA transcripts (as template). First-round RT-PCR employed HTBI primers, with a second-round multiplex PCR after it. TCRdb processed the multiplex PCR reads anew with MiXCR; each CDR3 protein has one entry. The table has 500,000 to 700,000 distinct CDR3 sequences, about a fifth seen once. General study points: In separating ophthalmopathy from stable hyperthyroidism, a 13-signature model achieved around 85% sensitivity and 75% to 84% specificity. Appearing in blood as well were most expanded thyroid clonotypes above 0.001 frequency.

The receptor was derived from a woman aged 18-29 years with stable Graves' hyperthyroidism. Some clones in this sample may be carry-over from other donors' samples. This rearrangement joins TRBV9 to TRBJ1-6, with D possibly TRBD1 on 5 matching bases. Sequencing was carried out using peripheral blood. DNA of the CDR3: TGTGCCAGCAGCGTGGGACCTAATTCACCCCTCCACTTT. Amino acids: CASSVGPNSPLHF.